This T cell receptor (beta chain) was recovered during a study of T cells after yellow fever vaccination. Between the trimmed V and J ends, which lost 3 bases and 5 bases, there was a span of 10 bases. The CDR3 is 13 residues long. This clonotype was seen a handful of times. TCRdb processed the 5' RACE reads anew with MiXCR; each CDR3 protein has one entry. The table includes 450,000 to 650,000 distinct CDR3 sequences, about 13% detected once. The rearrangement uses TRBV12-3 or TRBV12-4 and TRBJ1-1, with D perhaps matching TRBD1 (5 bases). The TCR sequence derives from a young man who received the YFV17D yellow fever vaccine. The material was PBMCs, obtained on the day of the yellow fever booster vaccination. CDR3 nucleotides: TGTGCCAGCAGTTTGATGTGGGGGACTGAAGCTTTCTTT. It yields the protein CASSLMWGTEAFF.